Below are 9 T cell receptor beta chains sequenced from a single sample in a study of T cell changes during pregnancy in multiple sclerosis. The table came from immunoSEQ multiplex PCR; TCRdb's copy has only in-frame clones and leaves some out. The sample includes about 50,000 clones, roughly nine tenths of them seen just once. Sequencing was performed on CD4+ T cells from peripheral blood mononuclear cells, taken before pregnancy. The receptor source for this set is a female donor with multiple sclerosis, enrolled in a pregnancy study.

The chain combines TRBV5-1 with TRBJ2-6; 7 nucleotides agree with TRBD1. With V trimmed by 4 bases and J by 3 bases, 4 bases remained unmatched. The CDR3 has 15 residues. In germline, CDR1 is SGHRS, CDR2 YFSETQ. CDR3 in amino acids: CASSTDRVGANVLTF. As DNA, the CDR3 is TGCGCCAGCAGCACCGACAGGGTTGGGGCCAACGTCCTGACTTTC.

V usage is TRBV30 and J usage is TRBJ1-4, with 7 positions matching TRBD1. In germline, CDR1 is GTSNPN, CDR2 SVGIG (reference sequence). There are 14 residues in the CDR3. V trimming: 0 bases; J trimming: 7 bases; junction bases outside the gene matches: 5. CDR3 sequence reads: CAWSVGTVREKLFF. CDR3 coding DNA: TGTGCCTGGAGTGTCGGGACAGTCCGTGAAAAACTGTTTTTT.

The CDR3 is CASSSPPGSTYEQYF. CDR3 nucleotide sequence: TGTGCCAGCTCCTCCCCCCCGGGAAGCACCTACGAGCAGTACTTC. The V and J genes are TRBV28 and TRBJ2-7, with TRBD2 as a possible D gene (5 bases). CDR1 MDHEN and CDR2 SYDVKM come from the germline V gene. CDR3 size: 15 residues. V was cut by 8 bases and J by 2 bases, with 19 bases left in between.

The rearrangement links TRBV11-2 to TRBJ2-7; TRBD2 matches 13 bases. The ends lost 4 bases at V and 4 bases at J; junction bases unmatched: 10. CDR3 length equals 17 residues. Germline loops: CDR1 SGHAT, CDR2 FQNNGV. CDR3 region: CASSSPGLAGHEYEQYF. CDR3 coding DNA: TGTGCCAGCAGCTCCCCGGGACTAGCGGGACATGAATACGAGCAGTACTTC.

This chain links TRBV5-1 with TRBJ2-7; the D gene is possibly TRBD1 (5 bases). Germline V gene sequence: CDR1 SGHRS, CDR2 YFSETQ. The length of the CDR3 is 15 residues. V lost 5 bases and J 4 bases, leaving 19 bases between the germline ends. CDR3 region: CASRVAARETYEQYF. In DNA, the CDR3 is TGCGCCAGCAGAGTGGCCGCCAGGGAAACGTACGAGCAGTACTTC.

The count of this clone is one. The CDR3 DNA reads TGTGCCAGCAGCCGTCAGGAACAAGAGACCCAGTACTTC. Encoded protein: CASSRQEQETQYF. The chain joins TRBV5-4 to TRBJ2-5; D not resolved. The CDR3 length is 13 residues. V was pared by 4 bases and J by 2 bases, with 9 bases between. Germline CDR1 and CDR2: SGHNT and YYREEE (reference sequence).

The chain is built from TRBV30 and TRBJ2-3; D remains ambiguous. The CDR3 spans 12 residues. Germline assignment: CDR1 GTSNPN and CDR2 SVGIG (reference sequence). V lost 7 bases and J 0 bases, leaving 8 bases between the germline ends. The CDR3 loop reads CASARSTDTQYF. The CDR3 region has the DNA TGTGCCTCCGCGAGGAGCACAGATACGCAGTATTTT.

V is TRBV4-1 and J is TRBJ2-3, with TRBD2 matching over 9 bases. The CDR3 has 18 residues. Germline assignment: CDR1 MGHRA and CDR2 YSYEKL. The V gene end was trimmed by 0 bases and the J gene end by 2 bases; junction bases not matched to a gene: 9. CDR3 amino acids: CASSQDMREGRTTDTQYF. Written as DNA, the CDR3 is TGCGCCAGCAGCCAAGATATGCGGGAGGGCCGTACCACAGATACGCAGTATTTT.

This clone qualifies as medium-sized (0.01 to 0.1%). This chain joins TRBV4-2 and TRBJ2-5; TRBD1 aligns across 9 bases. After removal of 3 bases from V and 4 bases from J, the junction contained 6 bases not matched to a gene. Germline V gene sequence: CDR1 LGHNA, CDR2 YNFKEQ. The CDR3 length is 15 residues. The CDR3 coding sequence is TGTGCCAGCAGCCAGACGGGACAGGGACGAGAGACCCAGTACTTC. Amino acid sequence: CASSQTGQGRETQYF.